This T cell receptor beta chain was sequenced in a study of shared clonotypes between healthy human individuals. Study-wide findings and caveats: Only blood samples were collected, and tissue repertoires likely differ.

As for this clone: Its antigen is unknown.

V was shortened by 7 bases and J by 7 bases, with 16 bases between the two germline ends. This CDR3 is built from 13 residues. CDR1 is MDHEN, CDR2 SYDVKM, per germline. Here immunoSEQ multiplex PCR was the method, and the copy in TCRdb shows in-frame clones only, minus some. Of some 2,000,000 clones in the sample, more than 90% were seen once. V and J are TRBV28 and TRBJ1-2; D possibly corresponds to TRBD1 (6 bases). Material: naive CD4+ T cells sorted from blood. Subset specified: CD45RA+ positively selected. This clonotype originated in a young man in good health. The CDR3 DNA sequence: TGTGCCAGCATCCTGGGGGGCGCAAGTGGCTACACCTTC. Encoded protein: CASILGGASGYTF.